These T cell receptor beta chains were read from a single sample in a study of blood T cells in healthy people across ages. TCRdb itself ran the 5' RACE reads through MiXCR, one entry per CDR3 protein. Among 600,000 or so distinct CDR3 sequences listed, less than 35% were seen once. Input material: blood. The origin of the receptors is a woman of 80 years or more in good health. The CDR3 runs from the conserved cysteine through the conserved F or W.

V	J	CDR3
TRBV6-5	TRBJ1-1	CASSLGTVAQAFF
TRBV2	TRBJ1-2	CASLYDRPANYGYTF
TRBV29-1	TRBJ2-2	CSVEQGAGELFF
TRBV12-3/TRBV12-4	TRBJ1-1	CASRGAGEAFF
TRBV28	TRBJ2-5	CASSLDAPGQGRMKTQYF
TRBV10-3	TRBJ1-5	CAISDEVLQPQHF
TRBV7-9	TRBJ2-5	CASGRGAETQYF
TRBV5-5	TRBJ1-2	CASSLVGQSYGYTF
TRBV15	TRBJ2-3	CATSREWTVSTDTQYF
TRBV7-2	TRBJ2-5	CASSLEGPRAVQYF
TRBV5-1	TRBJ2-6	CASSLIFSGANVLTF
TRBV4-3	TRBJ1-2	CASSPRDRGQGGYTF
TRBV20-1	TRBJ1-5	CSASSGTGLSKRVPQHF
TRBV29-1	TRBJ1-2	CSVEEPTVSGGYTF
TRBV7-9	TRBJ1-5	CAVLGQGLSNQPQHF
TRBV6-1	NA	CASSAEIQAYNEQYF
TRBV7-2	TRBJ2-4	CASSLAGAAKNIQYF
TRBV7-2	TRBJ2-3	CAGSSDAGGTDTQYF
TRBV11-2	TRBJ1-1	CASSLAGERTEAFF
TRBV10-2	TRBJ1-2	CASSDLAGASSYGYTF
TRBV12-3/TRBV12-4	TRBJ1-2	CASSLVPGPGYGYTF
TRBV20-1	TRBJ2-6	CSAAGRNPSSGANVLTF
TRBV7-2	TRBJ2-5	CASSSGRGGTQYF
TRBV5-1	TRBJ1-2	CASSPRSAGYGYTF
TRBV20-1	TRBJ2-7	CSARVLRASGFSSYEQYF
TRBV15	TRBJ1-1	CATSRERGRDTEAFF
TRBV21-1	TRBJ2-3	CASSKSDDTGNTTQYF
TRBV7-8	TRBJ2-5	CASSLEWKGTETQYF
TRBV9	TRBJ2-7	CASSLGGGGVNYEQYF
TRBV20-1	TRBJ1-1	CSARVLIESTEAFF
TRBV7-9	TRBJ2-3	CASSLQGQGLNTQYF
TRBV7-2	TRBJ2-3	CVSSLRRGARDTQYF
TRBV6-2/TRBV6-3	TRBJ2-3	CASSWAGTPSTDTQYF
TRBV20-1	TRBJ2-1	CSARGGSDNEQFF
TRBV6-2/TRBV6-3	TRBJ2-7	CASSYGLLAVSYEQYF
TRBV6-5	TRBJ2-5	CASRIPQGGPQYF
TRBV19	TRBJ1-1	CASSPRTANTEAFF
TRBV6-1	TRBJ2-3	CASSENGARTDTQYF
TRBV7-2	TRBJ2-1	CASSFPYNEQFF
TRBV20-1	TRBJ2-2	CSARDLGTGNTGERFF
TRBV27	TRBJ2-1	CASGSGRVFNEQFF
TRBV3-1	TRBJ2-3	CASSQVGQATDTQYF
TRBV27	TRBJ2-3	CASSLLYGDTQYF
TRBV7-2	TRBJ2-5	CASSQGQGRAETQYF
TRBV7-9	TRBJ2-1	CASGRTANNEQFF
TRBV20-1	TRBJ2-5	CSASSLAGGETQYF
TRBV20-1	TRBJ1-6	CSARDTGQGASPPHF
TRBV20-1	TRBJ1-2	CSASTGGGYGYTF
TRBV20-1	TRBJ2-7	CSVRRGAVDEQYF
TRBV12-3/TRBV12-4	TRBJ2-3	CASSLGIGTRGSTDMQYF
TRBV7-2	TRBJ2-2	CASSSTGGSNTGELFF
TRBV2	TRBJ2-2	CASQPGLALTGELFF
TRBV2	TRBJ2-5	CASIGTSGVPLQETQYF
TRBV20-1	TRBJ2-1	CSAEIGGSYNEQFF
TRBV4-1	TRBJ1-2	CASSQPGTGSYGYTF
TRBV25-1	TRBJ1-2	CASSESGTRANYGYTF
TRBV19	TRBJ1-2	CASSPYRTGSHGYTF
TRBV20-1	TRBJ1-2	CSASGGQAWGYTF